One sample yielded the 30 T cell receptor beta chains listed below, sequenced in a study of neoadjuvant anti-PD-1 for oral cavity cancer. Method: immunoSEQ multiplex PCR; TCRdb's copy keeps in-frame clones and lacks some. The table shows around 31,000 clones, with around nine tenths occurring only once. The specimen comprised PBMCs, sampled before nivolumab (anti-PD-1) treatment. The receptors were sampled from a person aged 35-80 years with oral cavity squamous cell carcinoma.

The genes are TRBV7-2 and TRBJ2-3, with TRBD2 matching 10 bases. The CDR3 extends over 16 amino acids. Germline CDR1 reads SGHTA; CDR2 reads FQGNSA. The J segment lost 2 bases and the V segment lost 8 bases, leaving 10 bases of the junction unmatched. The CDR3 reads CASGETGTSVTDTQYF. CDR3 nucleotide sequence: TGTGCCAGCGGAGAAACCGGGACTAGCGTCACAGATACGCAGTATTTT.

The V gene is TRBV10-3, the J gene TRBJ1-5, with D perhaps matching TRBD1 (5 bases). The germline gives CDR1 ENHRY, CDR2 SYGVKD. The CDR3 extends over 14 amino acids. V was cut by 3 bases and J by 3 bases, with 9 bases left in between. Here the CDR3 reads CAISESTVNQPQHF. Written as DNA, the CDR3 is TGTGCCATCAGTGAATCGACAGTCAATCAGCCCCAGCATTTT.

The genes are TRBV7-2 and TRBJ2-7; TRBD1 is a possible D gene (5 bases). V shed 5 bases and J shed 4 bases, with 9 bases lying between them. Germline V gene data show CDR1 as SGHTA and CDR2 as FQGNSA. The CDR3 covers 12 residues. This CDR3 is CASSQDRYEQYF. The CDR3 DNA reads TGTGCCAGCAGCCAAGACAGATACGAGCAGTACTTC.

The chain is built from TRBV4-1 and TRBJ1-5; D gene ambiguous. In germline, CDR1 is MGHRA, CDR2 YSYEKL. The CDR3 is made up of 14 amino acids. V lost 1 base, J lost 1 base, and 5 bases lay in between. CDR3 loop: CASSQVGSNQPQHF. As DNA, the CDR3 is TGCGCCAGCAGCCAAGTGGGCAGCAATCAGCCCCAGCATTTT.

In this sample, this clone turned up once. The chain uses TRBV6-1 and TRBJ1-1; 7 bases align to TRBD1. The germline CDR1 and CDR2 sequences are MNHNS and SASEGT. Trimming removed 4 bases from V and 4 bases from J; junction bases left unmatched: 6. The CDR3 totals 14 residues. CDR3 loop: CASSVEGAGTEAFF. In nucleotides, the CDR3 is TGTGCCAGCAGTGTAGAGGGGGCAGGCACTGAAGCTTTCTTT.

The chain joins TRBV5-1 to TRBJ1-1; 9 bases are shared with TRBD1. Germline V CDR1 and CDR2: SGHRS, YFSETQ. Trimming took 2 bases from V and 3 from J; bases not matched to a gene: 2. CDR3 length equals 14 residues. The CDR3 loop is CASSFTGGDTEAFF. CDR3 coding DNA: TGCGCCAGCAGCTTTACAGGGGGCGACACTGAAGCTTTCTTT.

The CDR3 loop is CASSPGTQNQPQHF. DNA for the CDR3: TGCGCCAGCAGCCCCGGGACACAGAATCAGCCCCAGCATTTT. V and J are TRBV5-1 and TRBJ1-5, with D maybe TRBD1 (6 bases). V shed 4 bases and J shed 4 bases, with 12 bases lying between them. The CDR3 covers 14 residues. In germline, CDR1 is SGHRS, CDR2 YFSETQ.

The chain carries TRBV7-9 and TRBJ1-1; the match to TRBD1 covers 8 bases. Trimming took 2 bases from V and 8 from J; bases not matched to a gene: 10. CDR3 length: 15 residues. Germline lookup yields CDR1 SEHNR and CDR2 FQNEAQ (reference sequence). DNA of the CDR3: TGTGCCAGCAGCTTAAGTCCGGCCAGGGGGCGCGAAGCTTTCTTT. It yields the protein CASSLSPARGREAFF.

This chain connects TRBV9 to TRBJ2-1, with D perhaps matching TRBD1 or TRBD2 (5 bases each). V lost 1 base and J lost 0, with 11 bases in between. CDR1 is SGDLS, CDR2 YYNGEE, per germline. There are 16 residues in the CDR3. This CDR3 is CASSVYRDRSYNEQFF. DNA for the CDR3: TGTGCCAGCAGCGTATATCGGGACCGCTCCTACAATGAGCAGTTCTTC. The full variable domain, rest sourced from reference TRBV9 and TRBJ2-1, is DSGVTQTPKHLITATGQRVTLRCSPRSGDLSVYWYQQSLDQGLQFLIQYYNGEERAKGNILERFSAQQFPDLHSELNLSSLELGDSALYFCASSVYRDRSYNEQFFGPGTRLTVL.

V and J are TRBV4-3 and TRBJ1-2; a possible D gene is TRBD1 (5 bases). This CDR3 is built from 15 residues. In germline, CDR1 is LGHNA, CDR2 YSLEER. The germline V and J ends were trimmed by 0 bases and 8 bases, with 16 bases remaining between them. This chain's CDR3 is CASSQDIQQDRGYTF. CDR3 nucleotide sequence: TGCGCCAGCAGCCAAGATATCCAACAGGATCGCGGCTACACCTTC.

The gene calls are TRBV21-1 and TRBJ2-7. TRBV21-1 is labeled a pseudogene. The CDR3 spans 18 residues. CDR3 nucleotides: TGTGCCAGCAGCAAAGCAGGTATGAAACCGAACATCTCCTACGAGCAGTACTTC. Encoded protein: CASSKAGMKPNISYEQYF.

The V and J genes are TRBV7-2 and TRBJ1-1, with D possibly matching TRBD1 (5 bases). The CDR3 consists of 13 residues. Trimming took off 4 bases at V and 1 base at J, with 7 bases between the two ends. Germline V CDR1 and CDR2: SGHTA, FQGNSA. The CDR3 nucleotides are TGTGCCAGCAGCTGGACACAGAACACTGAAGCTTTCTTT. Protein sequence: CASSWTQNTEAFF.

V and J are TRBV11-1 and TRBJ2-1, with 8 nucleotides matching TRBD2. CDR3 length: 16 amino acids. V lost 4 bases, J lost 0 bases, and 5 bases stayed unmatched. Germline V gene sequence: CDR1 SGHAT, CDR2 FQDESV (reference sequence). The CDR3 DNA sequence: TGTGCCAGCAGCTCCGGGGGGGAGGGCTCCTACAATGAGCAGTTCTTC. Translating gives CASSSGGEGSYNEQFF.

This chain connects TRBV19 to TRBJ2-3; 8 bases are a match to TRBD2. After removal of 2 bases from V and 1 base from J, the junction contained 2 bases not matched to a gene. This CDR3 contains 15 residues. Per the germline V gene, CDR1 is LNHDA and CDR2 is SQIVND (reference sequence). The DNA of the CDR3 is TGTGCCAGTAGTATAAGGCGGGGGGGCACAGATACGCAGTATTTT. Translating it yields CASSIRRGGTDTQYF.

This clone was observed a few times. The chain carries TRBV2 and TRBJ2-7; tentative D call: TRBD1 (6 bases). Trimming took 4 bases from V and 1 from J, leaving 8 bases between them. CDR1 SNHLY and CDR2 FYNNEI come from the germline V gene. The CDR3 is 13 amino acids. CDR3 in amino acids: CASSAGQSYEQYF. CDR3 bases: TGTGCCAGCAGTGCCGGACAGTCCTACGAGCAGTACTTC.

This clone was detected only a few times. V gene TRBV27 combines with J gene TRBJ2-1; TRBD2 agrees at 10 bases. Germline CDR1 and CDR2: MNHEY and SMNVEV (reference sequence). The CDR3 covers 17 residues. The V gene end was trimmed by 1 base and the J gene end by 10 bases; junction bases not matched to a gene: 13. CDR3 region: CASSLLAKRGGSWEQFF. CDR3 DNA: TGTGCCAGCAGTTTATTGGCGAAGCGGGGGGGGTCATGGGAGCAGTTCTTC.

This clone has just one count. The chain's CDR3 is CASSLGPRSSYEQYF. The CDR3 bases are TGCGCCAGCAGCTTGGGACCGAGGAGCTCCTACGAGCAGTACTTC. This rearrangement joins TRBV5-1 to TRBJ2-7; D ambiguous. The CDR3 is made up of 15 amino acids. Trimming removed 0 bases from V and 0 bases from J, with 10 bases in between. CDR1 is SGHRS and CDR2 is YFSETQ in the germline V gene.

The rearrangement joins TRBV7-8 to TRBJ1-4; tentatively, D is TRBD1 (5 bases). CDR1 is SGHVS, CDR2 FQNEAQ, per germline. V lost 5 bases to trimming and J lost 8 bases, with 18 bases between them. The CDR3 sequence is 15 residues long. CDR3 sequence (DNA): TGTGCCAGCAGCAGGGGACCAGGGAGGCGAGAAAAACTGTTTTTT. This encodes CASSRGPGRREKLFF.

The chain recombines TRBV7-2 with TRBJ2-5; a possible D gene is TRBD2 (5 bases). The germline gives CDR1 SGHTA, CDR2 FQGNSA. The V gene lost 1 base and the J gene lost 5 bases, with 5 bases spanning the gap. The CDR3 contains 12 residues. The CDR3 DNA reads TGTGCCAGCAGCTTAGGGGAGGAGACCCAGTACTTC. It codes for CASSLGEETQYF.

This sequence joins TRBV4-2 and TRBJ1-2; a weak D match, TRBD1 (5 bases). The CDR3 extends over 14 amino acids. CDR1 is LGHNA, CDR2 YNFKEQ, per germline. Trimming removed 3 bases from V and 6 bases from J, with 14 bases in between. The CDR3 sequence: CASSQAGMKDGYTF. The CDR3 nucleotides read TGTGCCAGCAGCCAGGCAGGGATGAAGGATGGCTACACCTTC.

The rearrangement uses TRBV28 and TRBJ1-2; D not resolved. Germline V CDR1 and CDR2: MDHEN, SYDVKM. The CDR3 loop spans 16 amino acids. Trimming left V 6 bases short and J 5 bases short, with 22 bases between. CDR3 bases: TGTGCCAGCAGGCCCCCCGGGGAGGGATTGTGGTATGGCTACACCTTC. Amino acids: CASRPPGEGLWYGYTF.

The chain uses TRBV5-1 and TRBJ1-1; 9 bases agree with TRBD1. Trimming took 1 base from V and 2 from J; bases not matched to a gene: 0. CDR3 length: 14 amino acids. Germline CDR1 reads SGHRS; CDR2 reads YFSETQ. CDR3 bases: TGCGCCAGCAGCTTGACAGGGGGCAACACTGAAGCTTTCTTT. This translates into CASSLTGGNTEAFF.

The V and J genes are TRBV6-1 and TRBJ1-1; D ambiguous. V gave up 8 bases and J gave up 4 bases, with 17 bases separating them. This CDR3 contains 14 residues. CDR1 is MNHNS, CDR2 SASEGT, per germline. The CDR3 region has the DNA TGTGCCAGCTTTATTGAGTTTCTTTCCACTGAAGCTTTCTTT. It encodes CASFIEFLSTEAFF.

Here the CDR3 reads CASSRRSDDGGRGYTF. Written as DNA, the CDR3 is TGTGCCAGCAGCCGCCGATCGGATGACGGAGGACGTGGCTACACCTTC. The V and J genes are TRBV7-9 and TRBJ1-2; D is uncertain. Germline CDR1 and CDR2: SEHNR and FQNEAQ (reference sequence). The CDR3 consists of 16 residues. V was pared by 5 bases and J by 7 bases, with 23 bases between.

This clone was found once. The CDR3 here is CASSWPGQGRETQYF. The CDR3 DNA is TGTGCCAGCAGCTGGCCCGGGCAGGGGAGGGAGACCCAGTACTTC. The V and J genes are TRBV5-4 and TRBJ2-5; D is perhaps TRBD1 or TRBD2 (6 bases each). CDR3 length: 15 residues. Per germline, CDR1 SGHNT and CDR2 YYREEE (reference sequence). Trimming took off 3 bases at V and 5 bases at J, with 17 bases between the two ends.

This chain joins TRBV7-3 and TRBJ2-5; perhaps TRBD2 as D (6 bases). Between the trimmed V and J ends, which lost 5 bases and 4 bases, there was a span of 20 bases. The CDR3 loop spans 16 amino acids. The V gene's germline CDR1 is SGHTA and CDR2 FQGTGA. As DNA, the CDR3 is TGTGCCAGCAGCCCCAGCGGAGGGTACGAAGGAGAGACCCAGTACTTC. Translated: CASSPSGGYEGETQYF. Combining the CDR3 with reference TRBV7-3 and TRBJ2-5 gives the whole variable domain GAGVSQTPSNKVTEKGKYVELRCDPISGHTALYWYRQSLGQGPEFLIYFQGTGAADDSGLPNDRFFAVRPEGSVSTLKIQRTERGDSAVYLCASSPSGGYEGETQYFGPGTRLLVL.

The chain employs TRBV27 and TRBJ1-2, with TRBD1 identical over 9 bases. V shed 5 bases, J shed 4 bases, and the junction held 8 bases outside the gene matches. The CDR3 length is 15 residues. CDR1 is MNHEY and CDR2 is SMNVEV in the germline V gene (reference sequence). In DNA form, the CDR3 reads TGTGCCAGCAGTCTCACCGGGACAGGGATCTATGGCTACACCTTC. The encoded protein is CASSLTGTGIYGYTF.

The chain uses TRBV6-1 and TRBJ2-5, with 7 positions matching TRBD2. Trimming removed 1 base from V and 2 bases from J; junction bases left unmatched: 4. Per the germline V gene, CDR1 is MNHNS and CDR2 is SASEGT. This CDR3 contains 15 residues. CDR3 sequence reads: CASSEGGLTQETQYF. CDR3 DNA: TGTGCCAGCAGTGAAGGGGGACTAACACAAGAGACCCAGTACTTC.

A single count supports this clone. This chain links TRBV5-1 with TRBJ1-5; D ambiguous. Per the germline V gene, CDR1 is SGHRS and CDR2 is YFSETQ. Deletions cut 0 bases from V and 5 bases from J, with 12 bases between. The CDR3 is 15 residues long. The chain's CDR3 is CASSLAGGSYQPQHF. The CDR3 nucleotides are TGCGCCAGCAGCTTGGCCGGAGGGTCTTATCAGCCCCAGCATTTT. Supplemented by reference TRBV5-1 and TRBJ1-5, the full variable domain reads KAGVTQTPRYLIKTRGQQVTLSCSPISGHRSVSWYQQTPGQGLQFLFEYFSETQRNKGNFPGRFSGRQFSNSRSEMNVSTLELGDSALYLCASSLAGGSYQPQHFGDGTRLSIL.

The chain carries TRBV6-1 and TRBJ2-4; 7 nucleotides agree with TRBD2. J lost 7 bases, V lost 3 bases, and 9 bases had no gene match. Germline CDR1 reads MNHNS; CDR2 reads SASEGT. CDR3 length: 15 residues. The CDR3 DNA reads TGTGCCAGCAGTGATGTGAGACTAGCATGGAACATTCAGTACTTC. It yields the protein CASSDVRLAWNIQYF.